The sequence of this T cell receptor (beta chain) was determined in a study of shared clonotypes between healthy human individuals. Data came from immunoSEQ multiplex PCR; TCRdb stores just in-frame clones and leaves some out. The table records millions of clones, approximately 95% of them present only once. Germline-derived CDR1 and CDR2 are SGHVS and FQNEAQ. V lost 5 bases, J lost 9 bases, and 17 bases lay in between. The CDR3 extends over 14 amino acids. V gene TRBV7-8 combines with J gene TRBJ2-1; no reliable D call. The receptor's source is a man younger than 35 in good health. Some clones in this sample may be carry-over from other donors' samples. The sample consisted of naive CD4+ T cells from PBMCs. Sample subset: CD45RA+ positively selected. The chain's CDR3 is CASSGQPDAGEQFF. The CDR3 nucleotides read TGTGCCAGCAGCGGTCAGCCCGACGCAGGTGAGCAGTTCTTC. Filled out from reference TRBV7-8 and TRBJ2-1, the complete variable domain reads GAGVSQSPRYKVAKRGQDVALRCDPISGHVSLFWYQQALGQGPEFLTYFQNEAQLDKSGLPSDRFFAERPEGSVSTLKIQRTQQEDSAVYLCASSGQPDAGEQFFGPGTRLTVL.